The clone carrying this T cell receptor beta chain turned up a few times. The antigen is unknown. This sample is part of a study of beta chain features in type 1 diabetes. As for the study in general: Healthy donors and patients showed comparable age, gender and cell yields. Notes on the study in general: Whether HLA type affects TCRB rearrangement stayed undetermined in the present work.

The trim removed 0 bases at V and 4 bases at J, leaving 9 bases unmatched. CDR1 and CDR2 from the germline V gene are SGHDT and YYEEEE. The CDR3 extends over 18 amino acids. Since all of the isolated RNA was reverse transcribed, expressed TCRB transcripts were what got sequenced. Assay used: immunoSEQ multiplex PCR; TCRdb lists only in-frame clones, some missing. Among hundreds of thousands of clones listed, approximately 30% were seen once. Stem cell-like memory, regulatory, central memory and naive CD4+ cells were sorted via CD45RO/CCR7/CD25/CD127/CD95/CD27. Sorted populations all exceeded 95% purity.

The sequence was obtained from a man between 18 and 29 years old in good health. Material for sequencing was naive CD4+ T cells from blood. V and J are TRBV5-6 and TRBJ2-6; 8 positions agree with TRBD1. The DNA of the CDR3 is TGTGCCAGCAGCTTGGACCAGGGGGCGCTTAGCGGGGCCAACGTCCTGACTTTC. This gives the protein CASSLDQGALSGANVLTF.